The clone carrying this T cell receptor beta chain has more than one count but fewer than ten. Its antigen is as yet unknown. The data were taken from a study of identical twins. Findings and limits, study-wide: With abundant cord blood beta clonotypes, insertions were fewer; memory repertoires showed no such pattern. The same donors were not followed; conclusions instead depended on cross-sectional statistical analysis. Compared with models, monozygotic twins showed more out-of-frame TCR alpha sharing.

MiXCR, run by TCRdb on the 5' RACE reads, gives a single entry per CDR3 protein. This sample has around 340,000 distinct CDR3 sequences, with 9% to 10% found just once. Trimming removed 5 bases at V and 3 bases at J, with 17 bases between. CDR3 size: 16 residues. The germline V gene encodes CDR1 SGHVS and CDR2 FNYEAQ. Sequenced material: naive T cells sorted from blood. The clonotype was recovered from a woman aged 45-65 years in good health. V usage is TRBV7-6 and J usage is TRBJ1-5; D unresolved. CDR3 sequence reads: CASSPLGFDFNQPQHF. CDR3 coding DNA: TGTGCCAGCAGCCCCCTAGGATTCGATTTCAATCAGCCCCAGCATTTT.